Below are 15 T cell receptor beta chains sequenced from a single sample in a study of blood T cell repertoires in COVID-19. Produced via immunoSEQ multiplex PCR; TCRdb's table is partial and in-frame only. The sample yields roughly 200,000 clones, about nine tenths seen once. Sequencing was performed on peripheral blood. The receptors were gathered from a man older than 75 with acute or convalescent COVID-19.

This chain connects TRBV7-8 to TRBJ1-2; D possibly corresponds to TRBD1 (5 bases). The germline CDR1 and CDR2 sequences are SGHVS and FQNEAQ. With 0 bases removed from V and 4 bases from J, the gap between germline ends came to 9 bases. The CDR3 runs 14 residues. CDR3: CASSLARQGYGYTF. The DNA of the CDR3 is TGTGCCAGCAGCTTAGCTCGCCAGGGCTATGGCTACACCTTC.

The chain combines TRBV6-1 with TRBJ2-7; TRBD2 agrees at 10 bases. Trimming took 2 bases from V and 2 from J; bases not matched to a gene: 3. The CDR3 is made up of 15 amino acids. The germline V gene encodes CDR1 MNHNS and CDR2 SASEGT. CDR3 sequence (DNA): TGTGCCAGCAGTGAACAACTAGCGGGGCCCTACGAGCAGTACTTC. Protein: CASSEQLAGPYEQYF.

V usage is TRBV19 and J usage is TRBJ1-2, with 8 positions matching TRBD1. J lost 8 bases, V lost 3 bases, and 11 bases had no gene match. Germline values: CDR1 LNHDA, CDR2 SQIVND (reference sequence). The CDR3 is 15 amino acids. The CDR3 sequence: CASSMETDRARGYTF. The CDR3 DNA follows: TGTGCCAGTAGTATGGAGACGGACAGGGCGAGAGGCTACACCTTC.

The chain employs TRBV23-1 and TRBJ2-2, with TRBD2 as a possible D gene (5 bases). TRBV23-1 is treated as an ORF (open reading frame) with a function not yet certain. Trimming removed 0 bases at V and 7 bases at J, with 15 bases between. The CDR3 spans 16 residues. CDR3 DNA: TGCGCCAGCAGTCAATCAGGACCCCCGGAGGACGGGGAGCTGTTTTTT. This gives the protein CASSQSGPPEDGELFF.

The chain carries TRBV4-2 and TRBJ2-7, with 13 bases lining up with TRBD2. This CDR3 is 15 amino acids long. The V gene's germline CDR1 is LGHNA and CDR2 YNFKEQ. The junction had 3 bases not matched to a gene; V was cut back by 3 bases and J by 4 bases. In DNA form, the CDR3 reads TGTGCCAGCAGCCAGAGGACTAGCGGGAGTTACGAGCAGTACTTC. Protein sequence: CASSQRTSGSYEQYF.

This clone is a singleton in its sample. The chain recombines TRBV5-1 with TRBJ2-7; a weak D match, TRBD2 (6 bases). V shed 4 bases and J shed 2 bases, with 19 bases lying between them. CDR3 length: 16 residues. Germline-derived CDR1 and CDR2 are SGHRS and YFSETQ. The CDR3 loop reads CASSTAAGTPTYEQYF. CDR3 DNA: TGCGCCAGCAGCACAGCCGCCGGGACTCCCACCTACGAGCAGTACTTC.

The rearrangement joins TRBV6-1 to TRBJ2-1, with D tentatively TRBD2 (6 bases). Germline V CDR1 and CDR2: MNHNS, SASEGT. The CDR3 is 17 residues long. The V and J ends lost 7 bases and 2 bases respectively, with 21 bases between them. The chain's CDR3 is CASNDVGRSPTYNEQFF. The CDR3 DNA reads as TGTGCCAGCAATGATGTTGGGAGGTCCCCCACCTACAATGAGCAGTTCTTC.

The chain joins TRBV19 to TRBJ2-3; tentatively, D is TRBD1 (6 bases). Trimming pared 7 bases from V and 2 bases from J, leaving 13 bases between. CDR1 is LNHDA and CDR2 is SQIVND in the germline V gene (reference sequence). The CDR3 contains 14 residues. This chain's CDR3 is CASTTGWNTDTQYF. DNA for the CDR3: TGTGCCAGTACTACAGGGTGGAACACAGATACGCAGTATTTT.

V usage is TRBV19 and J usage is TRBJ2-5, with a tentative D call TRBD1 (5 bases). Looked up from germline, CDR1 is LNHDA and CDR2 is SQIVND (reference sequence). V gave up 6 bases and J gave up 4 bases, with 18 bases separating them. The CDR3 sequence is 15 residues long. CDR3: CASRPQGIAGETQYF. The CDR3, as DNA: TGTGCCAGTAGGCCTCAGGGTATTGCTGGAGAGACCCAGTACTTC.

There are a few counts of this clone. The chain is built from TRBV19 and TRBJ1-2, with a weak D call TRBD1 (5 bases). This CDR3 region has 15 residues. Between the trimmed V and J ends, which lost 1 base and 4 bases, there was a span of 13 bases. Germline CDR1 reads LNHDA; CDR2 reads SQIVND (reference sequence). Written as DNA, the CDR3 is TGTGCCAGTAGTATAGGTGGGGGAGGTGGCTATGGCTACACCTTC. This codes for CASSIGGGGGYGYTF.

The CDR3 DNA is TGTGCCAGCCGCGGGCCAGCCTCCTACGAGCAGTACGTC. Amino acid sequence: CASRGPASYEQYV. V and J are TRBV6-6 and TRBJ2-7; a possible D gene is TRBD2 (5 bases). Germline V gene sequence: CDR1 MNHNY, CDR2 SVGAGI (reference sequence). This CDR3 has 13 amino acids. Trimming shortened V by 8 bases and J by 0 bases, and 11 bases separated the two germline ends.

This chain joins TRBV6-5 and TRBJ1-5, with D possibly TRBD1 on 5 matching bases. V shed 6 bases and J shed 9 bases, with 18 bases lying between them. Looked up from germline, CDR1 is MNHEY and CDR2 is SVGAGI. This CDR3 is 14 amino acids long. The CDR3 bases are TGTGCCAGCAGCCTTGGACGGGGGAAGTGGCCCCAGCATTTT. It specifies CASSLGRGKWPQHF.

The genes are TRBV6-1 and TRBJ2-3; TRBD2 is a possible D gene (6 bases). Trimming left V 0 bases short and J 0 bases short, with 10 bases between. Germline assignment: CDR1 MNHNS and CDR2 SASEGT. The CDR3 has 16 residues. Written as DNA, the CDR3 is TGTGCCAGCAGTGAAGCGAGGCTAGCGAGCACAGATACGCAGTATTTT. This encodes CASSEARLASTDTQYF.

This clone appeared a few times. The J gene is TRBJ2-2, the V gene TRBV25-1; 9 nucleotides align to TRBD1. V gave up 4 bases and J gave up 1 base; unmatched junction bases: 4. CDR1 and CDR2 from the germline V gene are MGHDK and SYGVNS. The CDR3 has 16 residues. The CDR3 DNA follows: TGTGCCAGCAGTGTACAGGGGGCCTTGAACACCGGGGAGCTGTTTTTT. Its protein product is CASSVQGALNTGELFF. Full variable domain (outside the CDR3, taken from reference TRBV25-1 and TRBJ2-2): EADIYQTPRYLVIGTGKKITLECSQTMGHDKMYWYQQDPGMELHLIHYSYGVNSTEKGDLSSESTVSRIRTEHFPLTLESARPSHTSQYLCASSVQGALNTGELFFGEGSRLTVL.

This rearrangement joins TRBV2 to TRBJ1-1; unclear D gene. The CDR3 consists of 14 residues. Germline values: CDR1 SNHLY, CDR2 FYNNEI. V was shortened by 6 bases and J by 0 bases, with 11 bases between the two germline ends. CDR3: CASSLQSMNTEAFF. CDR3 sequence (DNA): TGTGCCAGCAGCCTACAGTCCATGAACACTGAAGCTTTCTTT.